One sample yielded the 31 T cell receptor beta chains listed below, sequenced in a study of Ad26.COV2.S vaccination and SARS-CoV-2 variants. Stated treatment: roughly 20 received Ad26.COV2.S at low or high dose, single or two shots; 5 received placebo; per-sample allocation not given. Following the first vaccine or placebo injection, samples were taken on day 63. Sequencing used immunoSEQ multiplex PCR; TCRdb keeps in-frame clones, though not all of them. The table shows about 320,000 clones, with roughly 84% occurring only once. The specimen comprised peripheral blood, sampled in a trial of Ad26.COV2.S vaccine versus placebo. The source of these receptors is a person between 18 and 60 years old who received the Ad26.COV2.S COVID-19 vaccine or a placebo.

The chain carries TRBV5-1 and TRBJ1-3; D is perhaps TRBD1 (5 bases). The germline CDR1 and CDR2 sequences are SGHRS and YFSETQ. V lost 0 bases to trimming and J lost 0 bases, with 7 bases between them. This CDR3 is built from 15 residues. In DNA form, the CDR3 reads TGCGCCAGCAGCTTGGTGGGGGGCTCTGGAAACACCATATATTTT. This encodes CASSLVGGSGNTIYF.

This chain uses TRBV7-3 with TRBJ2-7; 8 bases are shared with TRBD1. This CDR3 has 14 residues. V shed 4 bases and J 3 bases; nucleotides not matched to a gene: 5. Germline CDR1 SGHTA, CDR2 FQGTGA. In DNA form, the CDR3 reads TGTGCCAGCAGCTCCACGGACAGGGACTACGAGCAGTACTTC. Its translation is CASSSTDRDYEQYF.

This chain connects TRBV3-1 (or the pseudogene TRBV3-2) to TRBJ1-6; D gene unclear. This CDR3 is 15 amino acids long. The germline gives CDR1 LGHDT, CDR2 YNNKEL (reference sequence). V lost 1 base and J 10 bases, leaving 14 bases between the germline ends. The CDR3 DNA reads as TGTGCCAGCAGCCAAGTGGGAGGGTCGGACTCACCCCTCCACTTT. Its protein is CASSQVGGSDSPLHF.

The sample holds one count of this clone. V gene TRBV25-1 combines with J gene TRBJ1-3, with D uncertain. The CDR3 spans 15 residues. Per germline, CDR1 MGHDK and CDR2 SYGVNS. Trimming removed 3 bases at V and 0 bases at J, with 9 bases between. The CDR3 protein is CASSDTGSSGNTIYF. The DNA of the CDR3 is TGTGCCAGCAGTGATACGGGGAGCTCTGGAAACACCATATATTTT.

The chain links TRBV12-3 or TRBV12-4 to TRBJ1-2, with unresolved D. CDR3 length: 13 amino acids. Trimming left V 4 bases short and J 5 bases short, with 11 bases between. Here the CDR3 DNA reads TGTGCCAGCAGTTCCGGGTCCCCTTATGGCTACACCTTC. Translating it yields CASSSGSPYGYTF.

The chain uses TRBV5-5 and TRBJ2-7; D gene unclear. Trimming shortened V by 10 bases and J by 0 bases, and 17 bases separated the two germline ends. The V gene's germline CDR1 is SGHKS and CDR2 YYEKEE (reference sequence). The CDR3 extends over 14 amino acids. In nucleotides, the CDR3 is TGTGCCGGGTCCGCTCTCCCAGGCTCCTACGAGCAGTACTTC. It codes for CAGSALPGSYEQYF.

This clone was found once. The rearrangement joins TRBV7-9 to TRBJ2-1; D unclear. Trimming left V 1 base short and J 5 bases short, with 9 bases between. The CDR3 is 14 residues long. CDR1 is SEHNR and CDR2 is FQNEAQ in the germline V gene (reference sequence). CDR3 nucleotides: TGTGCCAGCAGCTTAGTTCGGGTAGACAATGAGCAGTTCTTC. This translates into CASSLVRVDNEQFF.

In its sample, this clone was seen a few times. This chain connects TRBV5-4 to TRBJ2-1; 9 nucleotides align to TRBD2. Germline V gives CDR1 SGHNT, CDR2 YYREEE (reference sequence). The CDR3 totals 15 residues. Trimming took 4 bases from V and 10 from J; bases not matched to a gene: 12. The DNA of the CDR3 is TGTGCCAGCAGCGAAGGGCGTAGCGGGGGATTCGAGCAGTTCTTC. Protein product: CASSEGRSGGFEQFF.

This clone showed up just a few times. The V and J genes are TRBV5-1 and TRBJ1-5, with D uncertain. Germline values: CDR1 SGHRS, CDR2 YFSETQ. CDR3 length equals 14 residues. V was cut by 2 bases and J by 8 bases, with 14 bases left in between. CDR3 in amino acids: CASSFDGLVEPQHF. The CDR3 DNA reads TGCGCCAGCAGCTTTGATGGGTTGGTCGAGCCCCAGCATTTT.

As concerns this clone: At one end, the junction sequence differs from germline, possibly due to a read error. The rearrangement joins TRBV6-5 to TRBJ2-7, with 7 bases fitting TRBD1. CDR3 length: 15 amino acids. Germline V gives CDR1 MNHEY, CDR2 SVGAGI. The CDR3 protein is CASSDSSRGTYEQYF. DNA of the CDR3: TGTGCCAGCAGTGACTCGTCCAGGGGGACCTACGAGCAGTACTTC.

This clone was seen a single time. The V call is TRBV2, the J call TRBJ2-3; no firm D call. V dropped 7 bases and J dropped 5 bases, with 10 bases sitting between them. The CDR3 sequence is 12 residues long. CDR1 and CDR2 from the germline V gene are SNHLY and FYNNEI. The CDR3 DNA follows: TGTGCCAGCAACGGGTTGGGAGATACGCAGTATTTT. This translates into CASNGLGDTQYF.

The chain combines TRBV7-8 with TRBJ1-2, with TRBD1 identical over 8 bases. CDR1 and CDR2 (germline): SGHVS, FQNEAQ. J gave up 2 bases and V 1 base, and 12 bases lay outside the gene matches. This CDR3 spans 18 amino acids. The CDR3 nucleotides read TGTGCCAGCAGCTTAGTTGGGGCAGGGGGCCCTGTAAACTATGGCTACACCTTC. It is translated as CASSLVGAGGPVNYGYTF.

Written as DNA, the CDR3 is TGTGCCTGGAGTTTGGCGAGCGGGACGCAGTATTTT. Translating it yields CAWSLASGTQYF. The chain recombines TRBV30 with TRBJ2-3, with a weak D call TRBD2 (6 bases). V lost 2 bases and J 9 bases, leaving 12 bases between the germline ends. The CDR3 has 12 residues. Looked up from germline, CDR1 is GTSNPN and CDR2 is SVGIG (reference sequence).

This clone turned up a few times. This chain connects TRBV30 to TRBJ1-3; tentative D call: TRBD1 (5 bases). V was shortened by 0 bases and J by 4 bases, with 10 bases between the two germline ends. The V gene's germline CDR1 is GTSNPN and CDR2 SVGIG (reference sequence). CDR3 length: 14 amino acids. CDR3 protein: CAWSVWGVGNTIYF. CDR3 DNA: TGTGCCTGGAGTGTCTGGGGGGTCGGAAACACCATATATTTT.

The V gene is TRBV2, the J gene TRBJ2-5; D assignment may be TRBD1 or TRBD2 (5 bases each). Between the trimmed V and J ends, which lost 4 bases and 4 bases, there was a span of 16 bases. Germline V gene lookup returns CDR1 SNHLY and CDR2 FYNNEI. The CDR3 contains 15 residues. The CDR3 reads CASSGGSGRGETQYF. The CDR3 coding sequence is TGTGCCAGCAGTGGCGGGTCGGGACGAGGAGAGACCCAGTACTTC. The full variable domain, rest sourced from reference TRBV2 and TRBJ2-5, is EPEVTQTPSHQVTQMGQEVILRCVPISNHLYFYWYRQILGQKVEFLVSFYNNEISEKSEIFDDQFSVERPDGSNFTLKIRSTKLEDSAMYFCASSGGSGRGETQYFGPGTRLLVL.

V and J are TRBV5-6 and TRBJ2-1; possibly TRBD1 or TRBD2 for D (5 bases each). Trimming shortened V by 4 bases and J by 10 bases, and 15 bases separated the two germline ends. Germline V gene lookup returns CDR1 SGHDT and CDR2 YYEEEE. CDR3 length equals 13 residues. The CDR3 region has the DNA TGTGCCAGCAGCGTAAAGGGACGCCTAGAGCAGTTCTTC. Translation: CASSVKGRLEQFF.

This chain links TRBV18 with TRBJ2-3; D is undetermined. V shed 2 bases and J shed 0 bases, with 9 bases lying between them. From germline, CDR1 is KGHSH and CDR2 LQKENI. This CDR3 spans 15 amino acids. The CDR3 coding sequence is TGTGCCAGCTCACCAAACAGAGCTAGCACAGATACGCAGTATTTT. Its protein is CASSPNRASTDTQYF.

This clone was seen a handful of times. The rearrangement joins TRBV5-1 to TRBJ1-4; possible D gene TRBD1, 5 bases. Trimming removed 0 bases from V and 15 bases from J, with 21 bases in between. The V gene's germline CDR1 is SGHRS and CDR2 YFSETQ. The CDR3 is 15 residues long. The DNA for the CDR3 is TGCGCCAGCAGCTTGGGGGGCACAAGTTCCCCTCAGATGTTTTTT. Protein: CASSLGGTSSPQMFF.

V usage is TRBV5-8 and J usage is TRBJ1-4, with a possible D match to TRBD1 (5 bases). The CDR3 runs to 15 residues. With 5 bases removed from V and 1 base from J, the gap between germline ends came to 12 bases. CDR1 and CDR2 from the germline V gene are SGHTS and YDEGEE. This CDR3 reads CASSRGSRTNEKLFF. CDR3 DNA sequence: TGTGCCAGCAGTCGGGGGAGTAGAACTAATGAAAAACTGTTTTTT. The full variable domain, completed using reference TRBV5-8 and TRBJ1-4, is EAGVTQSPTHLIKTRGQQATLRCSPISGHTSVYWYQQALGLGLQFLLWYDEGEERNRGNFPPRFSGRQFPNYSSELNVNALELEDSALYLCASSRGSRTNEKLFFGSGTQLSVL.

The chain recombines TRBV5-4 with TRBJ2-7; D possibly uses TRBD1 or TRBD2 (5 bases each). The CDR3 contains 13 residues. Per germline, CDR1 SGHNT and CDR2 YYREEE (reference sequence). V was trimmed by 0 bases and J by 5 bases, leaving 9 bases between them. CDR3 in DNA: TGTGCCAGCAGCTTGGCGGGGACCCACGAGCAGTACTTC. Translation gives CASSLAGTHEQYF.

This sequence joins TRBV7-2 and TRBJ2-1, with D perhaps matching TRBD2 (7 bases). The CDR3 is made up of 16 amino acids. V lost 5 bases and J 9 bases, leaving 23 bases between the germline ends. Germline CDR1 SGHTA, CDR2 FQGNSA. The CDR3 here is CASSPPMLGGGLEQFF. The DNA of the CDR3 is TGTGCCAGCAGCCCTCCCATGTTGGGGGGGGGCCTTGAGCAGTTCTTC.

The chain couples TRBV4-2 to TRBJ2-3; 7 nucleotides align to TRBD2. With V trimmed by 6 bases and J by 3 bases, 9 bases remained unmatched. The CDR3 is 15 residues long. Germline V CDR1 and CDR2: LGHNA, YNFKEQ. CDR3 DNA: TGTGCCAGCAGGCTCACGGGGGGAGGGACAGATACGCAGTATTTT. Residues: CASRLTGGGTDTQYF.

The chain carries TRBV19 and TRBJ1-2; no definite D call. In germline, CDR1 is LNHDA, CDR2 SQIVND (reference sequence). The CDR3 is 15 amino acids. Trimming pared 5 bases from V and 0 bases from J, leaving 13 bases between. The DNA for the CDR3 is TGTGCCAGTAGTCCCCTCGGGGTCACTAACTATGGCTACACCTTC. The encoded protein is CASSPLGVTNYGYTF. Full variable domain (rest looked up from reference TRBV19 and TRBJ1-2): DGGITQSPKYLFRKEGQNVTLSCEQNLNHDAMYWYRQDPGQGLRLIYYSQIVNDFQKGDIAEGYSVSREKKESFPLTVTSAQKNPTAFYLCASSPLGVTNYGYTFGSGTRLTVV.

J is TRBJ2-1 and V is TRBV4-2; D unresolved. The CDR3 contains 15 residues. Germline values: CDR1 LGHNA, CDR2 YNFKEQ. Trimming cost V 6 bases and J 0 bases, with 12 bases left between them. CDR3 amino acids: CASRSIPSSYNEQFF. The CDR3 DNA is TGTGCCAGCAGAAGCATCCCCAGCTCCTACAATGAGCAGTTCTTC.

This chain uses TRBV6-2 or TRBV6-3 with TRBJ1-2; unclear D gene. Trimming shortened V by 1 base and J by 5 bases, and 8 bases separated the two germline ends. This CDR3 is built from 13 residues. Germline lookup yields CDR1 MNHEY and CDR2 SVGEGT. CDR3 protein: CASSYWAAYGYTF. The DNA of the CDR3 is TGTGCCAGCAGTTACTGGGCTGCTTATGGCTACACCTTC.

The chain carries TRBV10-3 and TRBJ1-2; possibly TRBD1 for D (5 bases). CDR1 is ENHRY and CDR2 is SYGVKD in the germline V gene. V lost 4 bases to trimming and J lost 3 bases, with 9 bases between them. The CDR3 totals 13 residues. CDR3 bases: TGTGCCATCAGTGCCGGGACGGACTATGGCTACACCTTC. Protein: CAISAGTDYGYTF.

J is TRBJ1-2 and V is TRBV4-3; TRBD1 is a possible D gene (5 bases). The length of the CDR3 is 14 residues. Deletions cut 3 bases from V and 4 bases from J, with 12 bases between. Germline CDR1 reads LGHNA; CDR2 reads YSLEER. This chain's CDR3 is CASSHAGTSYGYTF. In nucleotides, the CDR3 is TGCGCCAGCAGCCATGCCGGGACCTCCTATGGCTACACCTTC.

The CDR3 loop reads CASSQEGKHLGTEAFF. The DNA of the CDR3 is TGTGCCAGCAGCCAAGAAGGGAAGCACCTGGGGACTGAAGCTTTCTTT. The chain combines TRBV3-1 (or the pseudogene TRBV3-2) with TRBJ1-1; D is uncertain. CDR3 size: 16 residues. Trimming cost V 0 bases and J 5 bases, with 16 bases left between them. The germline CDR1 and CDR2 sequences are LGHDT and YNNKEL (reference sequence).

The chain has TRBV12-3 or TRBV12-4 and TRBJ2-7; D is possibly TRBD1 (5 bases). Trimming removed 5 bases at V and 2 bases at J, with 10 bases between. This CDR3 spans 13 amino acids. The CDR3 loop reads CASSGAGPYEQYF. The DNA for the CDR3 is TGTGCCAGCAGTGGGGCAGGACCCTACGAGCAGTACTTC.

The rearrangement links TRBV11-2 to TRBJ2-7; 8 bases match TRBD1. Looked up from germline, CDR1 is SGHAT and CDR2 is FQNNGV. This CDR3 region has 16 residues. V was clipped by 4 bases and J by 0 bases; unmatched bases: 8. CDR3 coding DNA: TGTGCCAGCAGCTCCCAAGGACAGGGACGCTCCTACGAGCAGTACTTC. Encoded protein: CASSSQGQGRSYEQYF.

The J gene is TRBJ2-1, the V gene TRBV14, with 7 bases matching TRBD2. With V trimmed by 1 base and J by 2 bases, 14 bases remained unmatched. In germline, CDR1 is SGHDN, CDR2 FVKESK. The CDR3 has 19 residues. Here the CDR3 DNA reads TGTGCCAGCAGCCAAGTGGGGGGGTTAACGTGGGATCCCTACAATGAGCAGTTCTTC. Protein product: CASSQVGGLTWDPYNEQFF.